A selection of T cell receptor beta chains follows, all from one sample in a study of shared clonotypes between healthy human individuals. Profiled with immunoSEQ multiplex PCR; TCRdb holds only in-frame clones, not every one. Seen here are around 700,000 clones, less than 85% observed once, and the top ten hold less than 2%. The sequenced sample was memory CD4+ T cells sorted from blood. These receptors all stem from a woman in her 30s in good health. Both conserved end residues are part of each CDR3. The D gene is left open where the match is weak. Expanded clones are given a class, and other clones once, few, many or no size at all.

V gene: TRBV25-1; J gene: TRBJ1-6; D gene: TRBD1; clone size: .; CDR3 length: 14; CDR3 protein: CAASRGGRYSPLHF; CDR3 DNA: TGTGCCGCCTCAAGAGGGGGCAGGTATTCACCCCTCCACTTT
V gene: TRBV7-2; J gene: TRBJ1-4; D gene: .; clone size: .; CDR3 length: 15; CDR3 protein: CASTFTDRWQEKLFF; CDR3 DNA: TGTGCCAGCACCTTCACGGACAGATGGCAGGAAAAACTGTTTTTT
V gene: TRBV5-4; J gene: TRBJ2-3; D gene: TRBD2; clone size: few; CDR3 length: 16; CDR3 protein: CASSSPLAGGPDTQYF; CDR3 DNA: TGTGCCAGCAGCTCCCCTCTAGCGGGAGGCCCAGATACGCAGTATTTT
V gene: TRBV7-9; J gene: TRBJ2-1; D gene: .; clone size: once; CDR3 length: 13; CDR3 protein: CASTGTPQGEQFF; CDR3 DNA: TGTGCCAGCACCGGGACTCCTCAAGGTGAGCAGTTCTTC
V gene: TRBV6-5; J gene: TRBJ1-1; D gene: .; clone size: .; CDR3 length: 14; CDR3 protein: CASSYGRKNTEAFF; CDR3 DNA: TGTGCCAGCAGTTACGGCAGGAAGAACACTGAAGCTTTCTTT
V gene: TRBV10-3; J gene: TRBJ2-5; D gene: .; clone size: .; CDR3 length: 14; CDR3 protein: CAISERDTQETQYF; CDR3 DNA: TGTGCCATCAGTGAACGGGACACCCAAGAGACCCAGTACTTC
V gene: TRBV20-1; J gene: TRBJ2-5; D gene: .; clone size: few; CDR3 length: 10; CDR3 protein: CSAHVETQYF; CDR3 DNA: TGCAGTGCCCATGTTGAGACCCAGTACTTC
V gene: TRBV6-5; J gene: TRBJ2-7; D gene: .; clone size: .; CDR3 length: 14; CDR3 protein: CASSYSNGRYEQYF; CDR3 DNA: TGTGCCAGCAGTTACTCAAACGGGAGATACGAGCAGTACTTC
V gene: TRBV6-5; J gene: TRBJ1-5; D gene: .; clone size: .; CDR3 length: 15; CDR3 protein: CASSRTAWGNQPQHF; CDR3 DNA: TGTGCCAGCAGTCGCACCGCCTGGGGGAATCAGCCCCAGCATTTT
V gene: TRBV2; J gene: TRBJ1-5; D gene: TRBD1; clone size: .; CDR3 length: 16; CDR3 protein: CASSKGQVRGNQPQHF; CDR3 DNA: TGTGCCAGCAGTAAAGGACAGGTGAGAGGCAATCAGCCCCAGCATTTT
V gene: TRBV18; J gene: TRBJ1-1; D gene: .; clone size: .; CDR3 length: 15; CDR3 protein: CASSPPMGPHTEAFF; CDR3 DNA: TGTGCCAGCTCACCACCGATGGGTCCTCACACTGAAGCTTTCTTT
V gene: TRBV15; J gene: TRBJ2-7; D gene: .; clone size: .; CDR3 length: 14; CDR3 protein: CATSRDMASYEQYF; CDR3 DNA: TGTGCCACCAGCAGAGATATGGCGTCCTACGAGCAGTACTTC
V gene: TRBV11-3; J gene: TRBJ1-1; D gene: .; clone size: .; CDR3 length: 13; CDR3 protein: CASSHNLGAEAFF; CDR3 DNA: TGTGCCAGCAGCCACAACCTGGGGGCTGAAGCTTTCTTT
V gene: TRBV29-1; J gene: TRBJ2-3; D gene: .; clone size: .; CDR3 length: 12; CDR3 protein: CSVEAGTDTQYF; CDR3 DNA: TGCAGCGTTGAAGCCGGCACAGATACGCAGTATTTT
V gene: TRBV6-1; J gene: TRBJ2-1; D gene: TRBD1; clone size: .; CDR3 length: 17; CDR3 protein: CASSEGKGAVGDNEQFF; CDR3 DNA: TGTGCCAGCAGTGAAGGAAAGGGGGCGGTCGGGGACAATGAGCAGTTCTTC
V gene: TRBV6-6; J gene: TRBJ2-5; D gene: .; clone size: .; CDR3 length: 14; CDR3 protein: CASTHRTDQETQYF; CDR3 DNA: TGTGCCAGCACCCATCGGACAGACCAAGAGACCCAGTACTTC